The entry below gives a single T cell receptor beta chain sequence along with its context. Its antigen is currently unknown. A much larger clone lies one base from this, so it may be a read error. This sample is drawn from a study of human T cells and chemical hapten exposure. Study-wide points: PT1 expanded TCR numbers tracked positively with patch test score.

Original methodology: Sample-level TCR yields exhibited a median of approximately 88,000, with a range of about 23,224 to 700,000. TCRdb reanalysed the RACE reads using MiXCR and keeps one entry per CDR3 protein. TCRdb, not the original authors, processed these V and J calls. The sample shows 360,000 or so distinct CDR3 sequences, over 6% of them seen only once. The time point denotes: patch test 2, 6 weeks after DPC sensitization. Specified treatment: therapeutic diphenylcyclopropenone sensitization with weekly scalp DPC. Each patch-test visit's blood sample preceded patch application. The clonotype was recovered from a woman under 30 with alopecia areata. Some clones in this sample may be carry-over from other donors' samples. Specimen: whole blood, collected in connection with sensitization to the hapten diphenylcyclopropenone (DPC).

CDR3 nucleotides: TGTGCCAGCACCCCAACAAGGGTTAGCTATGGCTACACCTTC. It translates to CASTPTRVSYGYTF. V and J are TRBV28 and TRBJ1-2; D is unresolved. The V and J ends lost 7 bases and 4 bases respectively, with 16 bases between them. The CDR3 is 14 residues long. Germline loops: CDR1 MDHEN, CDR2 SYDVKM.